This record concerns one TCR beta chain sequence. The data originate from a study of control samples from healthy donors and cancer patients. Germline CDR1 MNHEY, CDR2 SVGEGT. There are 16 residues in the CDR3. Trimming removed 4 bases from V and 7 bases from J; junction bases left unmatched: 13. Sequencing used immunoSEQ multiplex PCR; TCRdb keeps in-frame clones, though not all of them. The sample has 180,000 or so clones; over 85% are singletons. The chain has TRBV6-2 or TRBV6-3 and TRBJ2-5, with 9 positions matching TRBD1. Input material: blood. This clonotype was sampled from a woman aged 55-70 years in good health. In DNA, the CDR3 is TGTGCCAGCAGTTCTTCCGGGACAGGGCACGGTGGGACCCAGTACTTC. Protein sequence: CASSSSGTGHGGTQYF.